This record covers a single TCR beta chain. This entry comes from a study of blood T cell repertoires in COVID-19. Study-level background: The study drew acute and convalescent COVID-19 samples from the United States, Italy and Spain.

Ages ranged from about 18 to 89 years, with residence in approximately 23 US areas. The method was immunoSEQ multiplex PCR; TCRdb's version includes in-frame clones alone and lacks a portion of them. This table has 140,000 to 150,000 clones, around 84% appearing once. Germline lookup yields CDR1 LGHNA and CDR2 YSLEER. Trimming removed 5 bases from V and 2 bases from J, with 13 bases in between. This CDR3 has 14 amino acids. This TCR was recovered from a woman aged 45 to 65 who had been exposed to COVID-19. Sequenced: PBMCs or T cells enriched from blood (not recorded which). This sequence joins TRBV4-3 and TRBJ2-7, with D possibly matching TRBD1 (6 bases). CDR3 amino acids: CASSLDRPAYEQYF. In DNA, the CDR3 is TGCGCCAGCAGCTTAGACAGGCCGGCCTACGAGCAGTACTTC.